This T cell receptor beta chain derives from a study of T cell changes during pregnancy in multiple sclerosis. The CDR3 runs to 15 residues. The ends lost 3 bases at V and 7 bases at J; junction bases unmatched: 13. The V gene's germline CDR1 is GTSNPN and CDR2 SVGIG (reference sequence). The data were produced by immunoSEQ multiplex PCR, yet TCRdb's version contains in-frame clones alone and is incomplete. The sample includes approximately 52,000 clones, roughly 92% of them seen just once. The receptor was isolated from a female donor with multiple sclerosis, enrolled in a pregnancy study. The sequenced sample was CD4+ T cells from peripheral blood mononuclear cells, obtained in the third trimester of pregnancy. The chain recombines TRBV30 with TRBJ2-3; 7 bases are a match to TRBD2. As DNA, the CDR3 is TGTGCCTGGAGGGTCGGGGTAGCGGGCTTAAATACGCAGTATTTT. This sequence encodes CAWRVGVAGLNTQYF.